The 8 T cell receptor beta chains reported below all come from one sample, sequenced in a study of cytomegalovirus exposure and HLA in healthy donors. PCR used 60 Vbeta primers and 13 Jbeta primers. TCRdb keeps only in-frame clones here, not all; method: immunoSEQ multiplex PCR. The sample lists 130,000 to 150,000 clones, about 84% seen once, with more than 3% in the top ten. Source material: PBMCs. All receptors derive from a male donor in good health and CMV-seronegative.

This clone is medium-sized (0.01 to 0.1%) by share. The CDR3 is CASSDSGGSGANVLTF. CDR3 nucleotide sequence: TGTGCCAGCAGTGACTCAGGGGGCTCTGGGGCCAACGTCCTGACTTTC. This chain links TRBV6-4 with TRBJ2-6, with TRBD1 as a possible D gene (6 bases). Germline V gene data show CDR1 as MRHNA and CDR2 as SNTAGT. V was pared by 0 bases and J by 0 bases, with 6 bases between. CDR3 length: 16 amino acids.

The chain is built from TRBV6-1 and TRBJ2-3, with 8 bases that match TRBD2. CDR1 and CDR2 (germline): MNHNS, SASEGT. J lost 1 base, V lost 1 base, and 4 bases had no gene match. The CDR3 length is 16 residues. Here the CDR3 DNA reads TGTGCCAGCAGTGAAGGTCCGGGGGGGCGCACAGATACGCAGTATTTT. It yields the protein CASSEGPGGRTDTQYF.

The chain is built from TRBV29-1 and TRBJ1-1; TRBD1 might be the D (5 bases). The germline gives CDR1 SQVTM, CDR2 ANQGSEA. V gave up 3 bases and J gave up 4 bases, with 12 bases separating them. The CDR3 runs to 13 residues. The CDR3 protein is CSVDQGPFTEAFF. CDR3 in DNA: TGCAGCGTTGACCAGGGCCCTTTCACTGAAGCTTTCTTT.

This chain uses TRBV10-2 with TRBJ1-2, with D possibly TRBD1 on 6 matching bases. V was pared by 6 bases and J by 4 bases, with 15 bases between. This CDR3 contains 14 residues. Germline V gene sequence: CDR1 WSHSY, CDR2 SAAADI. The CDR3 region is CASSADFRGYGYTF. CDR3 nucleotide sequence: TGCGCCAGCAGCGCCGATTTCAGGGGCTATGGCTACACCTTC.

This chain joins TRBV11-3 and TRBJ2-1; unclear D gene. Germline V gene data show CDR1 as SGHNT and CDR2 as YENEEA. V was shortened by 1 base and J by 5 bases, with 3 bases between the two germline ends. CDR3 length: 12 residues. In DNA, the CDR3 is TGTGCCAGCAGCTTAGCCAACAATGAGCAGTTCTTC. Translated, it gives CASSLANNEQFF.

J is TRBJ2-7 and V is TRBV7-9, with D possibly being TRBD2 (5 bases). CDR1 is SEHNR, CDR2 FQNEAQ, per germline (reference sequence). The CDR3 extends over 17 amino acids. The V and J ends lost 0 bases and 4 bases respectively, with 19 bases between them. The CDR3 spells CASSLADGLSGSYEQYF. In DNA, the CDR3 is TGTGCCAGCAGCTTAGCGGATGGACTTTCCGGAAGTTACGAGCAGTACTTC.

V is TRBV5-4 and J is TRBJ2-5; a weak D match, TRBD2 (6 bases). V gave up 1 base and J gave up 2 bases, with 12 bases separating them. Germline V CDR1 and CDR2: SGHNT, YYREEE (reference sequence). The CDR3 contains 15 residues. In nucleotides, the CDR3 is TGTGCCAGCAGCTTGCGGACTACTCAACAAGAGACCCAGTACTTC. Protein sequence: CASSLRTTQQETQYF.

This chain connects TRBV7-9 to TRBJ1-4, with 8 bases that match TRBD1. There are 15 residues in the CDR3. Per germline, CDR1 SEHNR and CDR2 FQNEAQ (reference sequence). The V gene end was trimmed by 3 bases and the J gene end by 5 bases; junction bases not matched to a gene: 5. The CDR3, as DNA: TGTGCCAGCAGCTTCGCAGGGGGCCGAAATGAAAAACTGTTTTTT. Amino acids: CASSFAGGRNEKLFF.